Below, 13 T cell receptor beta chains from the same sample are listed, as sequenced in a study of T cell responses to AZD1222 COVID-19 vaccine. Generated by immunoSEQ multiplex PCR, the TCRdb table keeps only in-frame clones and is missing some. The sample contains about 120,000 clones, 87% of which appear only once. Sequences were derived from peripheral blood, sampled on day 0 of AZD1222 vaccination. The receptors were sampled from an adult in good health.

This clone occurred once. The chain employs TRBV11-2 and TRBJ2-7, with a weak D call TRBD1 (7 bases). In germline, CDR1 is SGHAT, CDR2 FQNNGV. Deletions cut 1 base from V and 2 bases from J, with 9 bases between. The CDR3 consists of 14 residues. CDR3 amino acids: CASSLVRGAYEQYF. The CDR3 bases are TGTGCCAGCAGCTTAGTCAGGGGGGCCTACGAGCAGTACTTC.

This chain uses TRBV5-1 with TRBJ2-1; 9 positions agree with TRBD1. The CDR3 has 16 amino acids. The V gene's germline CDR1 is SGHRS and CDR2 YFSETQ. Unmatched junction bases numbered 9, after V lost 4 bases and J lost 4 bases. The CDR3 nucleotides read TGCGCCAGCAGCCTCCACCGGGACAGGGCATACAATGAGCAGTTCTTC. Protein sequence: CASSLHRDRAYNEQFF.

The gene calls are TRBV29-1 and TRBJ1-1; 8 bases align to TRBD1. The CDR3 sequence is 11 residues long. Germline CDR1 and CDR2: SQVTM and ANQGSEA. The ends lost 7 bases at V and 5 bases at J; junction bases unmatched: 3. CDR3 nucleotide sequence: TGCAGCGGGACAGGGATAACTGAAGCTTTCTTT. As protein: CSGTGITEAFF.

The rearrangement links TRBV6-1 to TRBJ1-5; no reliable D call. This CDR3 is built from 13 residues. The germline CDR1 and CDR2 sequences are MNHNS and SASEGT. V gave up 1 base and J gave up 0 bases, with 1 base separating them. CDR3 nucleotides: TGTGCCAGCAGTGAAGTTAGCAATCAGCCCCAGCATTTT. The encoded protein is CASSEVSNQPQHF.

The chain is built from TRBV5-1 and TRBJ1-1; 8 bases map to TRBD1. Germline V gene sequence: CDR1 SGHRS, CDR2 YFSETQ. The CDR3 totals 17 residues. J lost 3 bases, V lost 2 bases, and 12 bases had no gene match. In nucleotides, the CDR3 is TGCGCCAGCAGCTTTCAGGGGGCAGGGGCTATTGACACTGAAGCTTTCTTT. Encoded protein: CASSFQGAGAIDTEAFF.

This clone came up once. The rearrangement joins TRBV14 to TRBJ2-7; maybe TRBD1 (7 bases). Trimming left V 4 bases short and J 13 bases short, with 20 bases between. The CDR3 length is 13 residues. The germline V gene has CDR1 SGHDN and CDR2 FVKESK. The CDR3 DNA is TGTGCCAGCAGCCTAAGCAGGGGGGACAGCCCCTACTTC. Translating it yields CASSLSRGDSPYF.

The gene calls are TRBV7-9 and TRBJ1-1; no clear D. This CDR3 spans 14 amino acids. Trimming stripped 4 bases from V and 1 base from J, with 10 bases between. In germline, CDR1 is SEHNR, CDR2 FQNEAQ (reference sequence). The CDR3 region is CASSWYQKNTEAFF. Written as DNA, the CDR3 is TGTGCCAGCAGCTGGTACCAAAAGAACACTGAAGCTTTCTTT.

The rearrangement joins TRBV24-1 to TRBJ2-3; 8 bases align to TRBD2. This CDR3 region has 16 residues. Unmatched junction bases numbered 6, after V lost 1 base and J lost 4 bases. CDR1 is KGHDR, CDR2 SFDVKD, per germline. CDR3 coding DNA: TGTGCCACCAGTGATTTTCCGGGGGGGGGCCCAGATACGCAGTATTTT. Amino acids: CATSDFPGGGPDTQYF.

This rearrangement joins TRBV2 to TRBJ1-6; D gene ambiguous. CDR1 is SNHLY, CDR2 FYNNEI, per germline. Trimming removed 2 bases at V and 8 bases at J, with 10 bases between. The CDR3 covers 14 residues. The CDR3 loop reads CASSETVGYSPLHF. The CDR3 region has the DNA TGTGCCAGCAGTGAAACAGTAGGATATTCACCCCTCCACTTT. Variable domain in full (rest from reference TRBV2 and TRBJ1-6): EPEVTQTPSHQVTQMGQEVILRCVPISNHLYFYWYRQILGQKVEFLVSFYNNEISEKSEIFDDQFSVERPDGSNFTLKIRSTKLEDSAMYFCASSETVGYSPLHFGNGTRLTVT.

J is TRBJ2-1 and V is TRBV21-1; TRBD2 is the table's D call, not checked against the DNA. TRBV21-1 counts as a pseudogene. The CDR3 consists of 17 residues. The CDR3, as DNA: TGTGCCAGCAGCCAAAAGGGGGCTAGCGGGAGTATGAATGAGCAGTTCTTC. Translating gives CASSQKGASGSMNEQFF.

The J gene is TRBJ2-7, the V gene TRBV11-2; D tentatively fits TRBD1 or TRBD2 (6 bases each). Germline assignment: CDR1 SGHAT and CDR2 FQNNGV. This CDR3 region has 13 residues. V was cut by 6 bases and J by 6 bases, with 15 bases left in between. CDR3 protein: CASSHWGAGEQYF. The CDR3 DNA follows: TGTGCCAGCAGTCATTGGGGGGCGGGCGAGCAGTACTTC.

The chain uses TRBV2 and TRBJ2-1, with 8 bases identical to TRBD2. Germline assignment: CDR1 SNHLY and CDR2 FYNNEI. This CDR3 has 15 amino acids. J was trimmed by 2 bases and V by 6 bases; bases with no gene match: 6. CDR3 nucleotide sequence: TGTGCCAGCAGAGAGAGCGGGAGTACCTACAATGAGCAGTTCTTC. Its translation is CASRESGSTYNEQFF.

The V and J genes are TRBV3-1 (or the pseudogene TRBV3-2) and TRBJ1-1; D possibly corresponds to TRBD1 (5 bases). This CDR3 comprises 15 residues. V gave up 4 bases and J gave up 5 bases, with 17 bases separating them. Germline loops: CDR1 LGHDT, CDR2 YNNKEL (reference sequence). The CDR3 here is CASSLPAGLGTEAFF. The DNA of the CDR3 is TGTGCCAGCAGCCTCCCAGCAGGGCTGGGGACTGAAGCTTTCTTT.